The 15 T cell receptor beta chains presented below share a single source sample, sequenced in a study of blood T cell repertoires in COVID-19. Method: immunoSEQ multiplex PCR; TCRdb's copy keeps in-frame clones and lacks some. The sample includes under 250,000 clones, approximately 80% of them seen just once. The sample consisted of peripheral blood. These receptors originate from a woman between 55 and 75 years old with active or convalescent COVID-19.

V is TRBV28 and J is TRBJ1-2; D call uncertain. CDR1 is MDHEN, CDR2 SYDVKM, per germline. This CDR3 has 14 amino acids. Trimming took off 6 bases at V and 0 bases at J, with 11 bases between the two ends. The CDR3 is CASSPGGPNYGYTF. In nucleotides, the CDR3 is TGTGCCAGCAGCCCGGGAGGCCCTAACTATGGCTACACCTTC.

In this sample, this clone turned up a few times. The chain combines TRBV10-1 with TRBJ1-2, with D possibly TRBD1 on 6 matching bases. The germline V gene encodes CDR1 WNHNN and CDR2 SYGVQD (reference sequence). The V end was cut by 0 bases, the J end by 8 bases, with 13 bases between. The CDR3 runs to 14 residues. The CDR3 bases are TGCGCCAGCAGTGAGTCGGGAACAGGGAAAGGCTACACCTTC. Its protein is CASSESGTGKGYTF.

V gene TRBV28 combines with J gene TRBJ2-5; 8 nucleotides align to TRBD2. The CDR3 is made up of 18 amino acids. Germline V CDR1 and CDR2: MDHEN, SYDVKM. Trimming removed 2 bases from V and 5 bases from J; junction bases left unmatched: 16. The CDR3 region is CASSLGEDPGGPRETQYF. CDR3 DNA: TGTGCCAGCAGTTTAGGAGAGGATCCGGGGGGGCCGCGGGAGACCCAGTACTTC.

This clone was seen once. The chain has TRBV25-1 and TRBJ2-2; 8 bases agree with TRBD1. After removal of 8 bases from V and 1 base from J, the junction contained 9 bases not matched to a gene. The CDR3 runs to 16 residues. From germline, CDR1 is MGHDK and CDR2 SYGVNS. The CDR3 DNA reads as TGTGCCAGCCGCCCGGGGACAGGCGAGAACACCGGGGAGCTGTTTTTT. Its protein product is CASRPGTGENTGELFF.

The rearrangement joins TRBV7-9 to TRBJ2-1; 7 bases are a match to TRBD1. CDR3 length equals 18 residues. Germline V gene sequence: CDR1 SEHNR, CDR2 FQNEAQ (reference sequence). J was trimmed by 4 bases and V by 4 bases; bases with no gene match: 16. The CDR3 protein is CASSSGSIQGPRYNEQFF. The CDR3 DNA reads as TGTGCCAGCAGCTCAGGGTCAATACAGGGGCCCAGGTACAATGAGCAGTTCTTC.

CDR3 bases: TGCGCCAGCAGCTTGGTTATCGCAGATACGCAGTATTTT. It is translated as CASSLVIADTQYF. The J gene is TRBJ2-3, the V gene TRBV5-1; D remains ambiguous. V was trimmed by 0 bases and J by 4 bases, leaving 6 bases between them. This CDR3 region has 13 residues. In germline, CDR1 is SGHRS, CDR2 YFSETQ.

The V gene is TRBV11-3, the J gene TRBJ2-3; D might be TRBD2 (7 bases). The CDR3 is 15 residues long. Deletions cut 5 bases from V and 3 bases from J, with 15 bases between. Germline V lookup: CDR1 SGHNT, CDR2 YENEEA. CDR3 bases: TGTGCCAGCAGCACAACGGGGGGCGTTACAGATACGCAGTATTTT. Amino acid sequence: CASSTTGGVTDTQYF.

The V call is TRBV7-6, the J call TRBJ2-7, with D possibly matching TRBD1 (6 bases). CDR3 length equals 13 residues. V lost 5 bases and J lost 0, with 8 bases in between. CDR1 and CDR2 (germline): SGHVS, FNYEAQ. CDR3 in amino acids: CASSRQASYEQYF. The CDR3 DNA reads as TGTGCCAGCAGCAGACAGGCCTCCTACGAGCAGTACTTC.

The chain links TRBV18 to TRBJ1-2, with 10 bases fitting TRBD1. The CDR3 contains 12 residues. The J segment lost 7 bases and the V segment lost 6 bases, leaving 2 bases of the junction unmatched. The germline V gene has CDR1 KGHSH and CDR2 LQKENI. CDR3 in amino acids: CASSTGGFGYTF. The CDR3 region has the DNA TGTGCCAGCTCGACAGGGGGCTTTGGCTACACCTTC.

The sample holds a few counts of this clone. This sequence joins TRBV13 and TRBJ2-2; TRBD2 aligns across 7 bases. CDR3 size: 15 residues. Germline loops: CDR1 PRHDT, CDR2 FYEKMQ (reference sequence). Trimming at V came to 5 bases and at J to 1 base, leaving 4 bases not matched to a gene. The CDR3 loop is CASSRGGGNTGELFF. CDR3 in DNA: TGTGCCAGCAGCCGCGGCGGGGGGAACACCGGGGAGCTGTTTTTT.

Notes on this clone: This specimen includes other DNA sequences encoding the same CDR3. J is TRBJ2-5 and V is TRBV9; D gene uncertain. The V end was cut by 2 bases, the J end by 2 bases, with 7 bases between. CDR3 length: 13 residues. CDR1 is SGDLS and CDR2 is YYNGEE in the germline V gene. CDR3 in DNA: TGTGCCAGCAGCGTTGGGCTACAAGAGACCCAGTACTTC. Translating gives CASSVGLQETQYF.

As to this clone: One end of the junction fails to match germline, which may point to a read error. The genes are TRBV19 and TRBJ2-7; the D is unclear. The CDR3 length is 12 residues. The germline V gene has CDR1 LNHDA and CDR2 SQIVND (reference sequence). CDR3 coding DNA: TGTGCCAGTAGTATCCCTTTAGGAGCTTTGCACTTC. Its protein product is CASSIPLGALHF. Full variable domain (missing parts from reference TRBV19 and TRBJ2-7): DGGITQSPKYLFRKEGQNVTLSCEQNLNHDAMYWYRQDPGQGLRLIYYSQIVNDFQKGDIAEGYSVSREKKESFPLTVTSAQKNPTAFYLCASSIPLGALHFGPGTRLTVT.

The genes are TRBV23-1 and TRBJ2-7; TRBD1 aligns across 7 bases. TRBV23-1 is known as an ORF, though its function is uncertain. This CDR3 comprises 14 residues. Losses at the gene ends were 6 bases for V and 11 bases for J; bases not matched to a gene: 16. CDR3: CASRQDRRTPFEYV. The CDR3 DNA is TGCGCCAGCAGACAGGACAGGAGAACCCCTTTTGAGTACGTC.

The chain employs TRBV4-1 and TRBJ1-1, with 7 positions matching TRBD1. The germline CDR1 and CDR2 sequences are MGHRA and YSYEKL. The CDR3 runs to 14 residues. J was trimmed by 3 bases and V by 7 bases; bases with no gene match: 8. The chain's CDR3 is CASTRGRLDTEAFF. CDR3 DNA sequence: TGCGCCAGCACAAGGGGGCGCTTAGACACTGAAGCTTTCTTT.

The rearrangement uses TRBV3-1 (or the pseudogene TRBV3-2) and TRBJ1-4; TRBD1 matches 8 bases. Germline lookup yields CDR1 LGHDT and CDR2 YNNKEL (reference sequence). CDR3 length: 14 residues. Germline trimming cut 4 bases from V and 7 bases from J; bases unmatched to any gene: 5. The chain's CDR3 is CASSLDRGREKLFF. CDR3 nucleotide sequence: TGTGCCAGCAGCCTCGACAGGGGCCGTGAAAAACTGTTTTTT.